This TCR beta chain was identified during a study of T cell responses to AZD1222 COVID-19 vaccine. Comment on this clone: Its antigen is not known.

Study-wide results and caveats: Among spike-specific TCRs, nearly half reportedly target unmutated variant regions. Just a handful of AZD1222 recipients tested seropositive at baseline. Clonal diversity may have been underestimated, and the donors were mostly white British, with more females than males.

The method was immunoSEQ multiplex PCR; TCRdb's version includes in-frame clones alone and lacks a portion of them. The sample yields 80,000 to 90,000 clones, over 85% seen once. Germline V gene lookup returns CDR1 SGHNT and CDR2 YYREEE (reference sequence). CDR3 length: 16 residues. V was clipped by 0 bases and J by 0 bases, with 10 bases between them. The source is an adult in good health. The sequencing used peripheral blood, collected on day 0 of AZD1222 vaccination. The rearrangement links TRBV5-4 to TRBJ1-3; D is uncertain. CDR3 loop: CASSLAPGSSGNTIYF. CDR3 nucleotide sequence: TGTGCCAGCAGCTTGGCACCGGGCTCCTCTGGAAACACCATATATTTT.